The rows below give T cell receptor beta chains drawn from one sample of a study of technical replicates of blood from a few donors. Sequencing was performed with immunoSEQ multiplex PCR; in TCRdb, only in-frame clones are kept and a portion is missing. This sample has under 85,000 clones, with 75% to 95% found just once. Sequencing was carried out using T cells isolated from PBMCs. Source of these receptors: a human donor in good health. Some clones in this sample may be carry-over from other donors' samples. The CDR3 runs from the conserved cysteine through the conserved F or W. The order of the fields is CDR3 DNA, CDR3 protein, D gene, clone size, V gene, J gene. A D gene is named only where the DNA matches it firmly. Clone size is not always given. Where it is, it says once, few, many or a class for expanded clones.

TGTGCCAGCAGTCCCACAGGGGGCTACGAGCAGTACTTC	CASSPTGGYEQYF	TRBD1	-	TRBV9	TRBJ2-7
TGTGCCAGCAGCCACCCACAGGGTTCTAATGAGCAGTTCTTC	CASSHPQGSNEQFF	-	-	TRBV7-3	TRBJ2-1
TGCGCCAGCAGTCAGACTAGCGGGAGTCGACAAGAGACCCAGTACTTC	CASSQTSGSRQETQYF	TRBD2	-	TRBV4-1	TRBJ2-5
TGTGCCAGCAGAATTAGCGGGAGTTACTACGAGCAGTACTTC	CASRISGSYYEQYF	TRBD2	-	TRBV6-5	TRBJ2-7
TGTGCCAGCAGCGTAGGGGGTAGCGGGGTGGCAGATACGCAGTATTTT	CASSVGGSGVADTQYF	TRBD2	once	TRBV9	TRBJ2-3
TGTGCCAGCAGTTACTCCCGCGGGAGGTATACCGGGGAGCTGTTTTTT	CASSYSRGRYTGELFF	TRBD2	-	TRBV6-5	TRBJ2-2
TGTGCCAGCAGTGACGGCACAGGGGGAGTTGATACGCAGTATTTT	CASSDGTGGVDTQYF	TRBD1	-	TRBV6-1	TRBJ2-3
TGTGCCAGCACCCCGTATTACGGTGATGAAAAACTGTTTTTT	CASTPYYGDEKLFF	-	-	TRBV27	TRBJ1-4
TGTGCCAGCAGCTCAGGGGGCGCCTCCTACGAGCAGTACTTC	CASSSGGASYEQYF	TRBD1	-	TRBV7-9	TRBJ2-7
TGTGCCAGCAGTTTATCGGCCGCGGTTGCTGAAGCTTTCTTT	CASSLSAAVAEAFF	-	-	TRBV27	TRBJ1-1
TGTGCCTGGAGTGTACTGGTCGGGAACACTGAAGCTTTCTTT	CAWSVLVGNTEAFF	-	-	TRBV30	TRBJ1-1
TGTGCCAGCAGCCCGTCAACAGGGGCTGGAAACACCATATATTTT	CASSPSTGAGNTIYF	TRBD1	-	TRBV11-2	TRBJ1-3
TGCGCCAGCAGCCAAGTAGCGGGGACAGATGAGACCCAGTACTTC	CASSQVAGTDETQYF	-	-	TRBV4-1	TRBJ2-5
TGTGCCAGCTCACCACCGTCTACTGAAGCTTTCTTT	CASSPPSTEAFF	-	-	TRBV18	TRBJ1-1
TGTGCCAGCAGCGCCCCAAATTACAATGAGCAGTTCTTC	CASSAPNYNEQFF	-	once	TRBV9	TRBJ2-1
TGTGCCAGTACCGACCCCTCCGGGACAGGGTCGGATACGCAGTATTTT	CASTDPSGTGSDTQYF	TRBD1	-	TRBV19	TRBJ2-3
TGTGCCAGCTCAGCGGGATCGAACACCGGGGAGCTGTTTTTT	CASSAGSNTGELFF	TRBD2	-	TRBV7-3	TRBJ2-2
TGTGCCAGCAGCTTGGTAGCGCCCGCCTACGAGCAGTACTTC	CASSLVAPAYEQYF	-	-	TRBV11-3	TRBJ2-7
TGTGCCAGCAGTACAGGAGGGACTGAAGCTTTCTTT	CASSTGGTEAFF	-	-	TRBV27	TRBJ1-1